This T cell receptor (beta chain) emerged from a study of cytomegalovirus exposure and HLA in healthy donors. Study observations and caveats: At a 0.05 false discovery rate, a later analysis found some 17,000 TCR beta sequences to be associated with HLA alleles. The authors listed about 170 TCR beta chains as cytomegalovirus-associated.

The CDR3 runs to 16 residues. Germline lookup yields CDR1 MDHEN and CDR2 SYDVKM. V was clipped by 2 bases and J by 2 bases, with 16 bases between them. Details on this clone: The antigen is unknown.

PCR primers comprised 60 Vbeta and 13 Jbeta primers. Assay: immunoSEQ multiplex PCR; the TCRdb copy retains only in-frame clones and omits some. Here the sample spans approximately 280,000 clones, just over 85% being singletons. Healthy people donating bone marrow made up the donors. This rearrangement joins TRBV28 to TRBJ2-7; a weak D match, TRBD2 (6 bases). The sequence derives from a man aged 35 to 55 in good health and CMV-seropositive. The sequenced sample consisted of PBMCs. The CDR3 loop reads CASSLIGGRSPYEQYF. In nucleotides, the CDR3 is TGTGCCAGCAGTTTAATAGGTGGGAGGAGTCCCTACGAGCAGTACTTC.